This paragraph covers one T cell receptor beta chain sequence. The CDR3 consists of 14 residues. Trimming shortened V by 2 bases and J by 8 bases, and 13 bases separated the two germline ends. CDR1 and CDR2 (germline): SEHNR, FQNEAQ (reference sequence). The data are from a study of blood T cell repertoires in COVID-19. Study context: Sample material is recorded as cDNA or gDNA derived from T cells, B-cell-depleted T cells, or PBMCs.

Original methodology: Counts of nucleated cells, estimated from reference gene primer amplification, were obtained. Profiling relied on immunoSEQ multiplex PCR, and the TCRdb table lists in-frame clones only, not all of them. That table furnishes V, J and clone size, whereas the DNA furnished D and trimming. This table has roughly 150,000 clones, 80% to 90% appearing once. Sample: peripheral blood. The V gene is TRBV7-9, the J gene TRBJ2-1; the D gene is possibly TRBD1 (5 bases). The sequence came from a woman in her 70s with acute or convalescent COVID-19. The DNA for the CDR3 is TGTGCCAGCAGCTTAAGGGGATTTGTGGATGAGCAGTTCTTC. Protein product: CASSLRGFVDEQFF.